Listed here are 5 T cell receptor beta chains from one sample, sequenced in a study of siplizumab effects on memory and regulatory T cells (dated by TCRdb to the late 2010s). Libraries were built with the immunoSEQ multiplex PCR assay. TCRdb retrieved this table from immuneACCESS and kept in-frame rearrangements only. Not all clones are present; in checked studies, unresolved V genes account for under half, and no reason is known for the remainder. The sample table lists some 97,000 clones, 91% of them with a count of one. The ten biggest clones cover about 2.6% of the sample. The sample taken for sequencing was CD4+ T cells sorted from blood. These receptors were obtained from a human donor in good health. Some clones in this sample may be carry-over from other donors' samples.

This chain uses TRBV5-4 with TRBJ2-5; 14 bases agree with TRBD2. The closer fit of TRBJ2-7 to the DNA end suggests the J call may be wrong. The germline V gene has CDR1 SGHNT and CDR2 YYREEE (reference sequence). The CDR3 covers 18 residues. CDR3 region: CASSLPGLAGATSYEQYF. CDR3 nucleotide sequence: TGTGCCAGCAGCCTACCGGGACTAGCGGGAGCCACATCCTACGAGCAGTACTTC.

The genes are TRBV14 and TRBJ1-2, with 9 bases lining up with TRBD1. CDR1 and CDR2 from the germline V gene are SGHDN and FVKESK. V gave up 4 bases and J gave up 8 bases; unmatched junction bases: 5. This CDR3 comprises 13 residues. CDR3 amino acids: CASSRGQGGGYTF. The CDR3 DNA follows: TGTGCCAGCAGCCGGGGACAGGGAGGGGGCTACACCTTC.

This chain connects TRBV4-2 to TRBJ2-2, with 8 bases lining up with TRBD2. CDR3 length: 17 residues. The junction had 5 bases not matched to a gene; V was cut back by 1 base and J by 1 base. CDR1 is LGHNA, CDR2 YNFKEQ, per germline. For the CDR3, the DNA is TGTGCCAGCAGCCAAGCCTTAGCGGGGTGGAACACCGGGGAGCTGTTTTTT. Translating it yields CASSQALAGWNTGELFF.

In this sample, this clone turned up once. The J gene is TRBJ2-3, the V gene TRBV9; D call uncertain. The V gene's germline CDR1 is SGDLS and CDR2 YYNGEE. This CDR3 region has 14 residues. Between the trimmed V and J ends, which lost 2 bases and 6 bases, there was a span of 13 bases. CDR3 coding DNA: TGTGCCAGCAGCGTCGAAACTCGGACGGATACGCAGTATTTT. It is translated as CASSVETRTDTQYF.

The chain carries TRBV5-1 and TRBJ2-3; D gene unclear. Trimming pared 3 bases from V and 1 base from J, leaving 12 bases between. The CDR3 is 15 residues long. CDR1 and CDR2 (germline): SGHRS, YFSETQ. The CDR3 sequence is CASSSGLQGTDTQYF. DNA of the CDR3: TGCGCCAGCAGCTCTGGGCTCCAGGGCACAGATACGCAGTATTTT.